The 4 T cell receptor beta chains below come from one sample, sequenced in a study of T-cell memory formation after mild COVID-19. TCRdb analysed the 5' RACE reads with MiXCR anew, one entry per CDR3 protein. Seen here are more than 350,000 distinct CDR3 sequences, under 25% observed once, and the top ten hold around 13%. Sequencing input: PBMCs or a T cell subset sorted from them (not recorded which). The receptor source for this set is an adult woman who had mild COVID-19 (a few samples of this study predate the infection). Cell type and time point are not known.

This clonotype has more than one count but fewer than ten. The J gene is TRBJ1-1, the V gene TRBV6-6; possibly TRBD1 for D (6 bases). CDR1 is MNHNY and CDR2 is SVGAGI in the germline V gene (reference sequence). The CDR3 totals 14 residues. Trimming pared 4 bases from V and 6 bases from J, leaving 15 bases between. The CDR3: CASSLQDSYSEAFF. In DNA form, the CDR3 reads TGTGCCAGCAGTTTACAGGACAGCTACTCTGAAGCTTTCTTT.

This chain connects TRBV18 to TRBJ2-3, with D perhaps matching TRBD1 (6 bases). The CDR3 is 17 amino acids. CDR1 is KGHSH and CDR2 is LQKENI in the germline V gene. V gave up 6 bases and J gave up 0 bases, with 19 bases separating them. CDR3 region: CASSTSARGQSTDTQYF. In DNA form, the CDR3 reads TGTGCCAGCTCTACTTCTGCCAGGGGCCAAAGCACAGATACGCAGTATTTT.

The sample holds many counts of this clonotype. The chain recombines TRBV5-1 with TRBJ1-5, with D perhaps TRBD1 (6 bases). Looked up from germline, CDR1 is SGHRS and CDR2 is YFSETQ. V lost 0 bases to trimming and J lost 7 bases, with 11 bases between them. This CDR3 spans 14 amino acids. CDR3: CASSLGGRSQPQHF. The CDR3, as DNA: TGCGCCAGCAGCTTGGGGGGGCGCAGCCAGCCCCAGCATTTT.

This clonotype was picked up a small number of times. This chain connects TRBV24-1 to TRBJ2-1; 10 bases line up with TRBD1. Losses at the gene ends were 5 bases for V and 10 bases for J; bases not matched to a gene: 4. Germline loops: CDR1 KGHDR, CDR2 SFDVKD. The CDR3 has 13 amino acids. The CDR3 DNA is TGTGCCACCAGTGTCGACAGGGGGCAGGAGCAGTTCTTC. This encodes CATSVDRGQEQFF.